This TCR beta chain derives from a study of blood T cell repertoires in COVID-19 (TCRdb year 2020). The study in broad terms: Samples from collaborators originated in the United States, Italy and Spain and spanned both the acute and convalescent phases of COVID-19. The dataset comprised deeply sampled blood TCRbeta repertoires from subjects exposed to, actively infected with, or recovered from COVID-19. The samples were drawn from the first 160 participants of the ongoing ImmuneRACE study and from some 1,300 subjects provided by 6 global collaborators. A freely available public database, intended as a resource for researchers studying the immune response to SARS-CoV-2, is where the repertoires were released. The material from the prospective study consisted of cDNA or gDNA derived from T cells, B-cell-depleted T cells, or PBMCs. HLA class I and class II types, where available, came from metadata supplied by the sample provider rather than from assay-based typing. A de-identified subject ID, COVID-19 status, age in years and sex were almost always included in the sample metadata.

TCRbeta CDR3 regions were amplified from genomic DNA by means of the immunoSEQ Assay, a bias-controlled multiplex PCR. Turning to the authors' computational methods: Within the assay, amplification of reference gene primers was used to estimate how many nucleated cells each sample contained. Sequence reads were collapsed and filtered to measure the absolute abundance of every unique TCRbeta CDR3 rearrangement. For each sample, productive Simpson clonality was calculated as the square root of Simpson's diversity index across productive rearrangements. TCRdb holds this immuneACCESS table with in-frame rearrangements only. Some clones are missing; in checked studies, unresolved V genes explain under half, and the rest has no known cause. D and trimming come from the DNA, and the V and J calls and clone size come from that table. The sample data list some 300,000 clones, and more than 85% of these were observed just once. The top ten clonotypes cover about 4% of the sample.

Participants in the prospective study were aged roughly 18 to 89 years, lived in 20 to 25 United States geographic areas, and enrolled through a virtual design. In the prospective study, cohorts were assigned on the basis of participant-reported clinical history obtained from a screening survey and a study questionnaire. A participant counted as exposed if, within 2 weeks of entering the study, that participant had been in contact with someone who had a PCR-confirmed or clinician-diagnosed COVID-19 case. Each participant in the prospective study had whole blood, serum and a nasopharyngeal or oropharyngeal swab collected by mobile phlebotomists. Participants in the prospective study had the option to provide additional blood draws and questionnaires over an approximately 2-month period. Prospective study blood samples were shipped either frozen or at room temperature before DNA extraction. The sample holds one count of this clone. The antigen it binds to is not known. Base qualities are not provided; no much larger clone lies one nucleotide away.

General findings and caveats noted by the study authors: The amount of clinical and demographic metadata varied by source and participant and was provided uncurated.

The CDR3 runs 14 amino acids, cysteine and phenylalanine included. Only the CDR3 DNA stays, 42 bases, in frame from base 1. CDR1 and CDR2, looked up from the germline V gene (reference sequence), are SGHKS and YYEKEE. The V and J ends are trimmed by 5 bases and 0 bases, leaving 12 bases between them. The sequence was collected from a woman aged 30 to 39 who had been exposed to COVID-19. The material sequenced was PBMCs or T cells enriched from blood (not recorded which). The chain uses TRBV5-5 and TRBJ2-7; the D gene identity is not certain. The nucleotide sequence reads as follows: TGTGCCAGCAGATATGACACCTTCTCCTACGAGCAGTACTTC. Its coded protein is CASRYDTFSYEQYF.